Listed here are 5 T cell receptor beta chains from one sample, sequenced in a study of early T cells in non-severe SARS-CoV-2 infection. TCRdb re-derived calls from the 5' RACE reads in MiXCR, one entry per CDR3 protein. The table shows some 46,000 distinct CDR3 sequences, with approximately 6.1% occurring only once. The sample was whole blood, taken at baseline. These receptors originate from an adult who was a healthcare worker with PCR-confirmed SARS-CoV-2 infection or an uninfected control (not recorded which).

This clonotype was recorded a few times. CDR3 nucleotide sequence: TGCAGCGCCTCCGCCGGGGAGCTGTTTTTT. Its translation is CSASAGELFF. The chain carries TRBV29-1 and TRBJ2-2; D is uncertain. CDR1 is SQVTM, CDR2 ANQGSEA, per germline. This CDR3 region has 10 residues. V lost 7 bases to trimming and J lost 6 bases, with 6 bases between them.

This chain links TRBV6-6 with TRBJ1-4; D unclear. Between the trimmed V and J ends, which lost 2 bases and 6 bases, there was a span of 7 bases. Germline CDR1 is MNHNY and CDR2 is SVGAGI (reference sequence). The CDR3 has 13 residues. CDR3 protein: CASSYRRDEKLFF. The CDR3 DNA reads as TGTGCCAGCAGTTACAGGAGGGATGAAAAACTGTTTTTT.

The chain has TRBV6-1 and TRBJ2-2, with D uncertain. Trimming shortened V by 4 bases and J by 4 bases, and 4 bases separated the two germline ends. CDR3 length: 12 amino acids. CDR1 is MNHNS and CDR2 is SASEGT in the germline V gene. CDR3 amino acids: CASSVFTGELFF. As DNA, the CDR3 is TGTGCCAGCAGTGTGTTCACCGGGGAGCTGTTTTTT.

In the case of this clonotype: This CDR3 is missing its conserved last phenylalanine or tryptophan, likely due to a read error. This chain joins TRBV7-2 and TRBJ2-3, with D uncertain. The CDR3 has 16 residues. Germline values: CDR1 SGHTA, CDR2 FQGNSA. Trimming took 6 bases from V and 8 from J, leaving 24 bases between them. CDR3 protein: CASRTSRGNVWGTQYI. CDR3 bases: TGTGCCAGCAGGACCTCTAGAGGAAACGTGTGGGGTACGCAGTATATT.

This clonotype was found a few times. V and J are TRBV5-4 and TRBJ2-1; D may be TRBD1 or TRBD2 (5 bases each). Germline CDR1 is SGHNT and CDR2 is YYREEE (reference sequence). The CDR3 loop spans 16 amino acids. Trimming pared 3 bases from V and 9 bases from J, leaving 22 bases between. The CDR3 DNA follows: TGTGCCAGCAGCTCATCACAGAGGGGAATGCGAGCTGAGCAGTTCTTC. It encodes CASSSSQRGMRAEQFF.